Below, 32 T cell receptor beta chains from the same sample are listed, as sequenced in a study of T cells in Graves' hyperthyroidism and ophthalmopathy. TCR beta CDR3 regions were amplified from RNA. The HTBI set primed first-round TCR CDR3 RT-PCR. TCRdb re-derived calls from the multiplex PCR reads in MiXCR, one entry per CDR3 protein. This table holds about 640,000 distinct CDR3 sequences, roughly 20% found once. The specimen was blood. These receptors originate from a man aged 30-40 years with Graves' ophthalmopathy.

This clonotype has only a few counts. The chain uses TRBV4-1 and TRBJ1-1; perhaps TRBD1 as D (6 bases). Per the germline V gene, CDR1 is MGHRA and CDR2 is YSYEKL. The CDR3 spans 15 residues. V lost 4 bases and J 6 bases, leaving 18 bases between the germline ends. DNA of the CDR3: TGCGCCAGCAGCCGGGACCCCGGGGGGGCGGCTGAAGCTTTCTTT. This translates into CASSRDPGGAAEAFF.

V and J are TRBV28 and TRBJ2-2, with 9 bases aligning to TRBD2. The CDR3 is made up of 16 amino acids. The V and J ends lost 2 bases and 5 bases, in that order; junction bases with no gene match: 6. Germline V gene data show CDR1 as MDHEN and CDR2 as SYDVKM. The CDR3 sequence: CASSLGAGGGTGELFF. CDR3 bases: TGTGCCAGCAGTTTAGGAGCGGGAGGTGGAACCGGGGAGCTGTTTTTT.

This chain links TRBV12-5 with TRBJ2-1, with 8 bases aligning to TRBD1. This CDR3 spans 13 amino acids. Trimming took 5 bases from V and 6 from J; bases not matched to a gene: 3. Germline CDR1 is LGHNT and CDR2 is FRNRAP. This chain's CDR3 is CASGGTGGNEQFF. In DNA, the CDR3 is TGTGCTAGTGGTGGAACAGGGGGCAATGAGCAGTTCTTC.

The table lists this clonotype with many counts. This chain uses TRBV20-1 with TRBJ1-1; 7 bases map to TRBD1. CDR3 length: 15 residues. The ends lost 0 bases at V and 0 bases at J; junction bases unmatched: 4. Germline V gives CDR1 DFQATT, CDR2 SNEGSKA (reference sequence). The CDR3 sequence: CSARDSGTVNTEAFF. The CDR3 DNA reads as TGCAGTGCTAGAGATTCGGGGACAGTGAACACTGAAGCTTTCTTT.

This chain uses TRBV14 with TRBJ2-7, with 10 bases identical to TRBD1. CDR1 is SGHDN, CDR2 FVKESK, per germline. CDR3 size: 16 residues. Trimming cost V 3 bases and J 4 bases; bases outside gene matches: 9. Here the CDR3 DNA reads TGTGCCAGCAGCCACATCGGGACAGGGGTAATTTACGAGCAGTACTTC. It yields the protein CASSHIGTGVIYEQYF. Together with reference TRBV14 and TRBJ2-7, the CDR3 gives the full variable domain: EAGVTQFPSHSVIEKGQTVTLRCDPISGHDNLYWYRRVMGKEIKFLLHFVKESKQDESGMPNNRFLAERTGGTYSTLKVQPAELEDSGVYFCASSHIGTGVIYEQYFGPGTRLTVT.

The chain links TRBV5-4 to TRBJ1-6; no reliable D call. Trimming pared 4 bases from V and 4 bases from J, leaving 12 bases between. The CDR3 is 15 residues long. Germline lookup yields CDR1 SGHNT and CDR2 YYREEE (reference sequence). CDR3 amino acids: CASSVAGVYNSPLHF. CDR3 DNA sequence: TGTGCCAGCAGCGTCGCCGGAGTTTATAATTCACCCCTCCACTTT. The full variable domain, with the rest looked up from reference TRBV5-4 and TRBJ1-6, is ETGVTQSPTHLIKTRGQQVTLRCSSQSGHNTVSWYQQALGQGPQFIFQYYREEENGRGNFPPRFSGLQFPNYSSELNVNALELDDSALYLCASSVAGVYNSPLHFGNGTRLTVT.

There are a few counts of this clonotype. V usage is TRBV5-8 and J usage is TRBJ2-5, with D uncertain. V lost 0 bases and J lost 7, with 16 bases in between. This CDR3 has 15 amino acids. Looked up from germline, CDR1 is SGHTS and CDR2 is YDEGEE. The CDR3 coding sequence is TGTGCCAGCAGCTTGGATTGGGGTACGGGCGGGACCCAGTACTTC. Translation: CASSLDWGTGGTQYF.

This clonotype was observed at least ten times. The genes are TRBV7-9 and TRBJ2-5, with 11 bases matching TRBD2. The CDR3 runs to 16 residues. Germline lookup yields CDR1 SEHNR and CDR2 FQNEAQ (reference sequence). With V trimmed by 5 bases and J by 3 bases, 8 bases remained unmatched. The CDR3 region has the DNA TGTGCCAGCAGCCACCGACAGACTAGCGGGAAAGAGACCCAGTACTTC. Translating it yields CASSHRQTSGKETQYF.

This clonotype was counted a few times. The CDR3 sequence: CSAPLPGLAAEQYF. CDR3 bases: TGCAGTGCACCGCTACCGGGACTAGCGGCCGAGCAGTACTTC. The rearrangement uses TRBV20-1 and TRBJ2-7; 11 bases are shared with TRBD2. The V gene end was trimmed by 6 bases and the J gene end by 6 bases; junction bases not matched to a gene: 10. Germline V CDR1 and CDR2: DFQATT, SNEGSKA (reference sequence). The length of the CDR3 is 14 residues.

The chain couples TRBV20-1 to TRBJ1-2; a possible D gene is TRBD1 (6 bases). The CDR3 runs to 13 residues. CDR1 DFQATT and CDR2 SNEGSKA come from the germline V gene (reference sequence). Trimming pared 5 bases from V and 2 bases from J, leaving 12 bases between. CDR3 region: CSAGEGGNYGYTF. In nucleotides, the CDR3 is TGCAGTGCTGGGGAGGGGGGAAACTATGGCTACACCTTC.

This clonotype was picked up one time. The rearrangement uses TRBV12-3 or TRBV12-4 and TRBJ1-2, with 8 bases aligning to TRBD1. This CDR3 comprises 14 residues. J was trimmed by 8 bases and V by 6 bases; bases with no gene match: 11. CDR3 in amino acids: CASRWGQDFRGYTF. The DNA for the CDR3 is TGTGCCAGCAGGTGGGGACAGGACTTCAGGGGCTACACCTTC.

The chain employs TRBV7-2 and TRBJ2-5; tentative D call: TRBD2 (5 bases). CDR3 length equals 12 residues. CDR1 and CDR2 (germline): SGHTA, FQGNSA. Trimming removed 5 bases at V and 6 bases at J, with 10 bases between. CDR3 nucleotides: TGTGCCAGCAGCCCCCCTAGCCAGACCCAGTACTTC. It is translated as CASSPPSQTQYF.

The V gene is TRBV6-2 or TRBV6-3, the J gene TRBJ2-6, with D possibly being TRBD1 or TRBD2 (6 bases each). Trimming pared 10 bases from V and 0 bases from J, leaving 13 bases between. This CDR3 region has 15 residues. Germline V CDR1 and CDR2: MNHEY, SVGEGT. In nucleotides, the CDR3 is TGTGCCACCCGGGGGCCCGGCTCTGGGGCCAACGTCCTGACTTTC. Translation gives CATRGPGSGANVLTF.

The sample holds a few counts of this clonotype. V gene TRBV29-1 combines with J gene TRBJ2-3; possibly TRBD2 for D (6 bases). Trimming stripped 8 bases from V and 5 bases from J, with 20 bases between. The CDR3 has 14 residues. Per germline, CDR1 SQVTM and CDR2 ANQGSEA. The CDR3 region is CSPRTGGGRDTQYF. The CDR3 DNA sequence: TGCAGCCCCCGGACGGGTGGAGGGAGAGATACGCAGTATTTT.

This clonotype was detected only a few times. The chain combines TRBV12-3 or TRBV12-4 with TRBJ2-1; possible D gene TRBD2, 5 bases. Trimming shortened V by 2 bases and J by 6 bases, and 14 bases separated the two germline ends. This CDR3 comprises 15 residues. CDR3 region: CASSLTRGYLNEQFF. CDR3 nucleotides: TGTGCCAGCAGTTTAACCCGCGGGTATCTCAATGAGCAGTTCTTC.

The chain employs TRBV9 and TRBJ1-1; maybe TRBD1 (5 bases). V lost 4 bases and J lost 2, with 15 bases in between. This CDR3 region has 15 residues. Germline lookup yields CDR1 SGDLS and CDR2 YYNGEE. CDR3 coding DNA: TGTGCCAGCAGCCCTGGGGGGGGAGTCAACACTGAAGCTTTCTTT. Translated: CASSPGGGVNTEAFF.

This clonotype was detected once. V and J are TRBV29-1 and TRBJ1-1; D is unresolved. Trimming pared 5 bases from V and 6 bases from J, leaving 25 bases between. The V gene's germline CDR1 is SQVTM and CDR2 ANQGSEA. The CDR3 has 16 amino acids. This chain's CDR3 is CSVTDLSGPKRAEAFF. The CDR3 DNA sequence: TGCAGCGTTACTGATTTATCCGGGCCTAAAAGGGCTGAAGCTTTCTTT.

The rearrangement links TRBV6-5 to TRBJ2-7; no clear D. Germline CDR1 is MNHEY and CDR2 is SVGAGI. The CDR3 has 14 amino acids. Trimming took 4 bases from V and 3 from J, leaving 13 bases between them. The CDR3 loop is CASSFDSPGYEQYF. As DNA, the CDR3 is TGTGCCAGCAGTTTTGACTCCCCGGGCTACGAGCAGTACTTC.

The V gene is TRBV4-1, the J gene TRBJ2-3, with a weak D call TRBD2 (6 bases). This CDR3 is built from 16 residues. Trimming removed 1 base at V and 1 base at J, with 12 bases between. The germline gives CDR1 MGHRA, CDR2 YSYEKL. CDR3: CASSQGRTTGTDTQYF. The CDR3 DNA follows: TGCGCCAGCAGCCAAGGTAGGACTACGGGCACAGATACGCAGTATTTT.

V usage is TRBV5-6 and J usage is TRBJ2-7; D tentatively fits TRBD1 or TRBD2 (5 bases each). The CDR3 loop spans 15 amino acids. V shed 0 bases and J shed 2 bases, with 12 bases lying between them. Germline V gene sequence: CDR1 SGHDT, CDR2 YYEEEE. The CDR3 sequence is CASSLVEQGPYEQYF. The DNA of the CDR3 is TGTGCCAGCAGCTTGGTAGAGCAGGGACCCTACGAGCAGTACTTC.

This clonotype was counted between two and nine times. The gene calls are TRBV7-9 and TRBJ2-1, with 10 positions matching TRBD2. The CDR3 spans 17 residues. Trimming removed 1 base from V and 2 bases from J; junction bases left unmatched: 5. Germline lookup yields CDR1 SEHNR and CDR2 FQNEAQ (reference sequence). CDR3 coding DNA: TGTGCCAGCAGCTTAGGGACTAGCGGAGTCCCCTACAATGAGCAGTTCTTC. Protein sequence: CASSLGTSGVPYNEQFF.

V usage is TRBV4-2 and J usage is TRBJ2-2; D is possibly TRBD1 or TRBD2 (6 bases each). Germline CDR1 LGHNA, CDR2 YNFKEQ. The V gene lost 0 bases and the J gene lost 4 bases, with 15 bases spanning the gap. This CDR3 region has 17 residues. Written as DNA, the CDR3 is TGTGCCAGCAGCCAAGATCGGGGGCGTGGGCTCACCGGGGAGCTGTTTTTT. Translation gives CASSQDRGRGLTGELFF.

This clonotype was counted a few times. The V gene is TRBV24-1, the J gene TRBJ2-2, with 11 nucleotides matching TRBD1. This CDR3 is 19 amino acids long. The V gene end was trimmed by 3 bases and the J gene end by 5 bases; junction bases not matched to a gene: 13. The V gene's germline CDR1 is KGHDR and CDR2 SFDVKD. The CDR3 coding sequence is TGTGCCACCAGTGATCCCGGCCGGACCGGGACAGGGGGAACCGGGGAGCTGTTTTTT. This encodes CATSDPGRTGTGGTGELFF.

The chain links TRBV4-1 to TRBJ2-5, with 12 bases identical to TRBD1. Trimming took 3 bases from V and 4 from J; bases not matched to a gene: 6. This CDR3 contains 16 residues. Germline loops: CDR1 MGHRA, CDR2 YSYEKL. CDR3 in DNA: TGCGCCAGCAGCCACGAAGGGACAGGGGGCGCAGAGACCCAGTACTTC. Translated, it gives CASSHEGTGGAETQYF.

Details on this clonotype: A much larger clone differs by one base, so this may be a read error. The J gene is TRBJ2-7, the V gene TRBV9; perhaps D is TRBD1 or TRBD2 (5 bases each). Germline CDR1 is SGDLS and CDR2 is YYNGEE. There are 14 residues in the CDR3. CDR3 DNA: TGTGCCAGCAGCGTTGGGGGAGTTGAGAACGAGCAGCACTTC. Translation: CASSVGGVENEQHF. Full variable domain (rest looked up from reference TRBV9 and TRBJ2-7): DSGVTQTPKHLITATGQRVTLRCSPRSGDLSVYWYQQSLDQGLQFLIQYYNGEERAKGNILERFSAQQFPDLHSELNLSSLELGDSALYFCASSVGGVENEQHFGPGTRLTVT.

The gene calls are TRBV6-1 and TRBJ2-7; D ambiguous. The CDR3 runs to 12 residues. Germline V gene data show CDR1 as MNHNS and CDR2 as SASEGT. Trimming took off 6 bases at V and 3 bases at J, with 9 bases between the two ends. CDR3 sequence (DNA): TGTGCCAGCAGCTTAAACCACTACGAGCAGTACTTC. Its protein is CASSLNHYEQYF.

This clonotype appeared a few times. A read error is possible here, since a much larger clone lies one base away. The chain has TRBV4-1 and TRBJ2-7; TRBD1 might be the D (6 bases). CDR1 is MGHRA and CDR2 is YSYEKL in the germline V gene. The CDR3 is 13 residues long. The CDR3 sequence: CASSQDSSYEQYF. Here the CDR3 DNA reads TGTGCCAGCAGTCAGGACAGCTCCTACGAGCAGTACTTC.

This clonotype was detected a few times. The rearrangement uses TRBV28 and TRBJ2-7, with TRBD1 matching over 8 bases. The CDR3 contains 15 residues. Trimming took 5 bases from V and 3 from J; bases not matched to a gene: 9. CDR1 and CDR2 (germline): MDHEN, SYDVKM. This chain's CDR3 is CASSPYGQGRYEQYF. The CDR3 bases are TGTGCCAGCAGTCCATATGGACAGGGCCGCTACGAGCAGTACTTC.

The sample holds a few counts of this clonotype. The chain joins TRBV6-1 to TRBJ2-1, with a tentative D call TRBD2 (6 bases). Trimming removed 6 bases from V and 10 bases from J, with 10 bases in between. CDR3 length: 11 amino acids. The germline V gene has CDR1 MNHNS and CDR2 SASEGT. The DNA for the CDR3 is TGTGCCAGCAGACGCACTAGCGAGCAGTTCTTC. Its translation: CASRRTSEQFF.

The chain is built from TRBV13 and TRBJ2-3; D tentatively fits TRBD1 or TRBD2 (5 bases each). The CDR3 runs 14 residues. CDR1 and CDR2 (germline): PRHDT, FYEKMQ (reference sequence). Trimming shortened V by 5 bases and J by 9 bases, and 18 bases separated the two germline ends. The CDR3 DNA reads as TGTGCCAGCAGCCCTGGGACGGTCAGATTGACGCAGTATTTT. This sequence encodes CASSPGTVRLTQYF.

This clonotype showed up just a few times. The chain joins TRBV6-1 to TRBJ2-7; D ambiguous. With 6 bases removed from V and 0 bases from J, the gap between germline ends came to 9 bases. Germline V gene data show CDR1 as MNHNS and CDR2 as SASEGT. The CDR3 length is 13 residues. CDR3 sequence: CASRVPGSYEQYF. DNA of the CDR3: TGTGCCAGCAGAGTTCCAGGCTCCTACGAGCAGTACTTC.

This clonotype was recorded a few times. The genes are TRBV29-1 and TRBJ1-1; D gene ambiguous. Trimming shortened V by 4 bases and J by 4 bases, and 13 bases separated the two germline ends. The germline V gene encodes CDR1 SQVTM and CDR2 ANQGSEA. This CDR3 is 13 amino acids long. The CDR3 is CSVGSVLGTEAFF. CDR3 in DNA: TGCAGCGTTGGGTCGGTTTTGGGCACTGAAGCTTTCTTT.